This T cell receptor beta chain was sequenced during a study of beta chain features in type 1 diabetes. For the study at large: Examination spanned 90 million to 140 million sorted cells from all samples.

Regarding the study as a whole: Patients' naive, central memory and Treg TCRB repertoires seemed closer to one another than those of healthy donors. Among all four CD4+ subsets, Type 1 diabetes patients had TCRB CDR3s that were moderately but significantly shorter.

Reverse transcribing all isolated RNA meant expressed TCRB transcripts were sequenced. Read counts averaged roughly 3.7 million for samples of naive, central memory and regulatory T cells. Method: immunoSEQ multiplex PCR; TCRdb's copy keeps in-frame clones and lacks some. This sample has fewer than 150,000 clones, with about 7.1% found just once. Note on this clone: Antigen specificity is unknown.

The trim removed 2 bases at V and 1 base at J, leaving 5 bases unmatched. CDR1 SQVTM and CDR2 ANQGSEA come from the germline V gene. This CDR3 region has 15 residues. This receptor was taken from a woman in her thirties in good health. Source material: central memory CD4+ T cells from blood. The chain combines TRBV29-1 with TRBJ2-3; TRBD2 aligns across 8 bases. CDR3 amino acids: CSVELGSGGTDTQYF. The CDR3 DNA reads as TGCAGCGTTGAACTCGGTAGCGGGGGCACAGATACGCAGTATTTT.